This entry lists 5 T cell receptor beta chains sequenced from one sample in a study of blood T cells in healthy people across ages. Sample-barcoded 5' priming and a J-beta primer mix drove a second PCR of roughly 7 to 11 cycles. One entry per CDR3 protein, called by TCRdb with MiXCR from the 5' RACE reads. The sample shows roughly 570,000 distinct CDR3 sequences, 27% of them seen only once. Sequencing used blood. All receptors derive from a woman aged 70 to 79 in good health.

This clonotype was recorded many times. The gene calls are TRBV12-3 or TRBV12-4 and TRBJ1-2; D is undetermined. The CDR3 is made up of 14 amino acids. The V and J ends lost 0 bases and 2 bases respectively, with 7 bases between them. The CDR3 bases are TGTGCCAGCAGTTTAGCCTGGGCGAACTATGGCTACACCTTC. Translated, it gives CASSLAWANYGYTF.

The gene calls are TRBV4-3 and TRBJ2-2; the match to TRBD1 covers 8 bases. Germline CDR1 is LGHNA and CDR2 is YSLEER. The CDR3 runs 16 residues. Losses at the gene ends were 0 bases for V and 9 bases for J; bases not matched to a gene: 9. CDR3 loop: CASSQEPGQVVRELFF. The DNA of the CDR3 is TGCGCCAGCAGCCAAGAGCCGGGACAGGTCGTACGGGAGCTGTTTTTT.

This clonotype occurred a few times. The chain links TRBV5-1 to TRBJ1-4; D is unclear. The CDR3 totals 15 residues. Germline CDR1 is SGHRS and CDR2 is YFSETQ. Trimming removed 2 bases at V and 8 bases at J, with 16 bases between. The CDR3: CASSFLGQKAEKLFF. The CDR3 nucleotides are TGCGCCAGCAGCTTCCTCGGGCAGAAGGCCGAAAAACTGTTTTTT.

This clonotype occurred a few times. The chain joins TRBV20-1 to TRBJ2-5, with 10 positions matching TRBD1. The germline V gene has CDR1 DFQATT and CDR2 SNEGSKA (reference sequence). V was clipped by 1 base and J by 1 base; unmatched bases: 9. CDR3 length: 17 amino acids. CDR3: CSARVIGDRGSQETQYF. Written as DNA, the CDR3 is TGCAGTGCTAGAGTGATCGGGGACAGGGGTTCCCAAGAGACCCAGTACTTC.

V is TRBV7-9 and J is TRBJ1-6; tentatively, D is TRBD1 (6 bases). The V end lost 5 bases, the J end lost 5 bases, and 13 bases lay between the germline ends. CDR1 and CDR2 (germline): SEHNR, FQNEAQ (reference sequence). This CDR3 is 15 amino acids long. This CDR3 is CASSGGGTNNSPLHF. As DNA, the CDR3 is TGTGCCAGCAGCGGGGGGGGGACAAATAATTCACCCCTCCACTTT.